This T cell receptor beta chain was captured by sequencing in a study of chemoradiotherapy in HPV16-positive cancers. TCRdb's copy holds only in-frame clones and misses some; the assay was immunoSEQ multiplex PCR. The repertoire holds 7,000 to 9,500 clones, with about 85% as singletons. Over chemoradiotherapy, repertoires were sampled more than once. The CDR3 runs 18 residues. Trimming removed 4 bases at V and 4 bases at J, with 24 bases between. Germline V gene data show CDR1 as SEHNR and CDR2 as FQNEAQ (reference sequence). Sequencing was performed on tumor tissue, taken from a patient who underwent chemoradiotherapy. The gene calls are TRBV7-9 and TRBJ2-3, with unresolved D. The receptor was derived from a human donor with HPV-associated anogenital cancer. CDR3 protein: CASSSGPMPSFAADTQYF. The CDR3 nucleotides read TGTGCCAGCAGCTCGGGTCCGATGCCCTCTTTTGCCGCAGATACGCAGTATTTT. Variable domain in full (rest from reference TRBV7-9 and TRBJ2-3): DTGVSQNPRHKITKRGQNVTFRCDPISEHNRLYWYRQTLGQGPEFLTYFQNEAQLEKSRLLSDRFSAERPKGSFSTLEIQRTEQGDSAMYLCASSSGPMPSFAADTQYFGPGTRLTVL.